This T cell receptor (beta chain) was identified in a study of blood T cell repertoires in COVID-19. Sequenced by immunoSEQ multiplex PCR; TCRdb stores in-frame clones only, minus some. This table has some 320,000 clones, approximately 85% appearing once. Germline lookup yields CDR1 MGHRA and CDR2 YSYEKL. V dropped 1 base and J dropped 5 bases, with 14 bases sitting between them. The CDR3 totals 15 residues. Input material: peripheral blood. The receptor's source is a human donor in a cohort sampled during active COVID-19. This chain connects TRBV4-1 to TRBJ2-5; TRBD1 is a possible D gene (5 bases). CDR3 in amino acids: CASSQGGAPRETQYF. CDR3 bases: TGCGCCAGCAGCCAAGGTGGGGCGCCGCGGGAGACCCAGTACTTC.